The 26 T cell receptor beta chains in this list originate from one sample, sequenced in a study of T cells in Graves' hyperthyroidism and ophthalmopathy. Authors of the study amplified TCR beta CDR3 regions from RNA transcripts. HTBI primers were employed in a first-round RT-PCR of the TCR CDR3. TCRdb reanalysed the multiplex PCR reads using MiXCR and keeps one entry per CDR3 protein. This repertoire shows approximately 430,000 distinct CDR3 sequences, roughly 14% found once; its top ten account for roughly 13%. Material for sequencing was blood. The receptor set was obtained from a man aged 18 to 29 with Graves' ophthalmopathy.

This clonotype has a handful of counts. The chain couples TRBV5-1 to TRBJ1-4; 10 bases match TRBD1. V shed 4 bases, J shed 7 bases, and the junction held 10 bases outside the gene matches. The germline CDR1 and CDR2 sequences are SGHRS and YFSETQ. The CDR3 sequence is 16 residues long. CDR3 nucleotides: TGCGCCAGCAGCGCGGGACAGGGGTTTCGGGGTGAAAAACTGTTTTTT. Translated, it gives CASSAGQGFRGEKLFF.

This clonotype has ten or more counts. The chain combines TRBV10-3 with TRBJ1-5; no definite D call. Deletions cut 6 bases from V and 4 bases from J, with 7 bases between. The CDR3 extends over 12 amino acids. Germline assignment: CDR1 ENHRY and CDR2 SYGVKD. The CDR3 region has the DNA TGTGCCATCAGCCCCGGGAATCAGCCCCAGCATTTT. Its protein is CAISPGNQPQHF.

This clonotype occurred many times. The chain uses TRBV7-2 and TRBJ2-1; D ambiguous. The V gene's germline CDR1 is SGHTA and CDR2 FQGNSA. CDR3 length: 15 amino acids. The germline V and J ends were trimmed by 1 base and 4 bases, with 11 bases remaining between them. CDR3 amino acids: CASSLGPNPYNEQFF. The CDR3 DNA is TGTGCCAGCAGCTTAGGGCCCAACCCTTACAATGAGCAGTTCTTC.

This clonotype was seen many times. The chain combines TRBV6-1 with TRBJ2-5; 12 bases agree with TRBD2. J gave up 2 bases and V 5 bases, and 3 bases lay outside the gene matches. Germline V lookup: CDR1 MNHNS, CDR2 SASEGT. The CDR3 sequence is 15 residues long. In DNA form, the CDR3 reads TGTGCCAGCAGTATCGGGACTAGCGGGCAAGAGACCCAGTACTTC. Translation gives CASSIGTSGQETQYF.

The chain has TRBV29-1 and TRBJ2-7, with D tentatively TRBD1 or TRBD2 (6 bases each). The CDR3 contains 13 residues. The V end lost 7 bases, the J end lost 2 bases, and 15 bases lay between the germline ends. CDR1 and CDR2 from the germline V gene are SQVTM and ANQGSEA. In DNA, the CDR3 is TGCAGCGCCGGCGAAGGGGGGCCCTACGAGCAGTACTTC. It codes for CSAGEGGPYEQYF.

This clonotype was detected ten times or more. The chain recombines TRBV9 with TRBJ2-7; no clear D gene. Germline values: CDR1 SGDLS, CDR2 YYNGEE. The CDR3 loop spans 14 amino acids. With 1 base removed from V and 0 bases from J, the gap between germline ends came to 8 bases. The DNA of the CDR3 is TGTGCCAGCAGCGTAACTCTAGACTCCTACGAGCAGTACTTC. Its protein is CASSVTLDSYEQYF.

This clonotype occurred many times. This chain joins TRBV29-1 and TRBJ2-4; D remains ambiguous. V lost 5 bases and J lost 0, with 11 bases in between. CDR3 length: 14 residues. In germline, CDR1 is SQVTM, CDR2 ANQGSEA. CDR3 DNA sequence: TGCAGCGTTTCTTCTAGTCTAGCCAAAAACATTCAGTACTTC. This encodes CSVSSSLAKNIQYF. Combining the CDR3 with reference TRBV29-1 and TRBJ2-4 gives the whole variable domain SAVISQKPSRDICQRGTSLTIQCQVDSQVTMMFWYRQQPGQSLTLIATANQGSEATYESGFVIDKFPISRPNLTFSTLTVSNMSPEDSSIYLCSVSSSLAKNIQYFGAGTRLSVL.

This clonotype was found many times. The chain is built from TRBV10-3 and TRBJ2-4; a possible D gene is TRBD2 (6 bases). Germline assignment: CDR1 ENHRY and CDR2 SYGVKD. The CDR3 consists of 13 residues. V was clipped by 10 bases and J by 5 bases, with 15 bases between them. The DNA for the CDR3 is TGTGCCACCAAAGGTCCGGGAGAAAACATTCAGTACTTC. Its protein product is CATKGPGENIQYF.

V is TRBV29-1 and J is TRBJ1-2, with D unresolved. V dropped 7 bases and J dropped 7 bases, with 16 bases sitting between them. This CDR3 region has 12 residues. Germline V CDR1 and CDR2: SQVTM, ANQGSEA. CDR3 nucleotide sequence: TGCAGCGACGGTAATAGCGGGGTTGGCTACACCTTC. This codes for CSDGNSGVGYTF.

This clonotype was picked up many times. The chain employs TRBV11-3 and TRBJ2-7; 8 positions match TRBD1. The germline V gene encodes CDR1 SGHNT and CDR2 YENEEA. The CDR3 runs to 13 residues. The trim removed 4 bases at V and 3 bases at J, leaving 2 bases unmatched. CDR3 nucleotide sequence: TGTGCCAGCAGCTCAGACAGGGGCTACGAGCAGTACTTC. Translating gives CASSSDRGYEQYF.

This clonotype was seen ten or more times. This chain uses TRBV7-9 with TRBJ1-1; D is uncertain. The V gene lost 5 bases and the J gene lost 10 bases, with 11 bases spanning the gap. The CDR3 has 11 amino acids. Germline V gene lookup returns CDR1 SEHNR and CDR2 FQNEAQ (reference sequence). CDR3 sequence: CASSQVEGAFF. The CDR3 bases are TGTGCCAGCAGCCAGGTCGAGGGAGCTTTCTTT.

This clonotype appeared many times. The chain combines TRBV20-1 with TRBJ2-2; TRBD2 matches at 9 bases. CDR1 and CDR2 (germline): DFQATT, SNEGSKA (reference sequence). V lost 6 bases, J lost 6 bases, and 8 bases stayed unmatched. CDR3 length: 14 residues. The CDR3 bases are TGCAGTGCCTTTAGCGGGAGAGGCGCCGGGGAGCTGTTTTTT. Translated: CSAFSGRGAGELFF.

This clonotype was seen once. V usage is TRBV30 and J usage is TRBJ1-6, with TRBD1 matching 7 bases. CDR1 and CDR2 (germline): GTSNPN, SVGIG (reference sequence). V was pared by 3 bases and J by 0 bases, with 5 bases of the junction left unmatched. This CDR3 contains 16 residues. This CDR3 reads CAWSPTGSSYNSPLHF. Here the CDR3 DNA reads TGTGCCTGGAGCCCGACAGGGAGCTCCTATAATTCACCCCTCCACTTT.

Remarks on this clonotype: A much larger clonotype is one base distant, so this may be a read error. This chain uses TRBV6-5 with TRBJ2-1, with 10 positions matching TRBD1. The junction had 5 bases not matched to a gene; V was cut back by 2 bases and J by 10 bases. CDR1 MNHEY and CDR2 SVGAGI come from the germline V gene. The CDR3 is made up of 14 amino acids. CDR3 DNA: TGTGCCAGCAGTTACGTCGGGACAGGGGTCGAGCAGTTCTTC. Its translation is CASSYVGTGVEQFF.

In its sample, this clonotype was seen many times. The gene calls are TRBV7-9 and TRBJ2-7; 10 bases are a match to TRBD2. CDR3 size: 15 residues. Per germline, CDR1 SEHNR and CDR2 FQNEAQ (reference sequence). V lost 5 bases to trimming and J lost 6 bases; unmatched junction nucleotides: 10. CDR3 DNA sequence: TGTGCCAGCAGCACCGGGACTAGCGCACCACTCGAGCAGTACTTC. Protein sequence: CASSTGTSAPLEQYF.

The sample holds many counts of this clonotype. The chain recombines TRBV11-3 with TRBJ2-5; TRBD2 aligns across 8 bases. Per the germline V gene, CDR1 is SGHNT and CDR2 is YENEEA. This CDR3 has 15 amino acids. V was clipped by 5 bases and J by 2 bases; unmatched bases: 7. CDR3 sequence (DNA): TGTGCCAGCAGCAAAGCGGGGGTGAAACAAGAGACCCAGTACTTC. Translated: CASSKAGVKQETQYF.

This clonotype was counted many times. The chain uses TRBV9 and TRBJ2-1; D is unclear. This CDR3 contains 15 residues. Germline V lookup: CDR1 SGDLS, CDR2 YYNGEE. V was clipped by 1 base and J by 0 bases, with 8 bases between them. CDR3 region: CASSVTSSSYNEQFF. The CDR3 coding sequence is TGTGCCAGCAGCGTAACTTCGAGCTCCTACAATGAGCAGTTCTTC.

There are many counts of this clonotype. V and J are TRBV27 and TRBJ1-6; 10 bases line up with TRBD1. V was clipped by 2 bases and J by 10 bases; unmatched bases: 11. The germline gives CDR1 MNHEY, CDR2 SMNVEV (reference sequence). CDR3 length equals 17 residues. The CDR3 is CASSLPAGQGIGSPLHF. CDR3 bases: TGTGCCAGCAGTTTACCAGCGGGACAGGGGATTGGGTCACCCCTCCACTTT.

This clonotype showed up many times. V and J are TRBV2 and TRBJ1-2, with TRBD1 identical over 7 bases. Germline CDR1 reads SNHLY; CDR2 reads FYNNEI. CDR3 length equals 17 residues. With 0 bases clipped from V and 4 bases from J, the junction kept 11 bases outside the gene matches. Here the CDR3 DNA reads TGTGCCAGCAGTGAAGCATATGGACAGGCGGTCCTCTATGGCTACACCTTC. This codes for CASSEAYGQAVLYGYTF.

This clonotype came up many times. V is TRBV7-2 and J is TRBJ2-3; the D gene is possibly TRBD1 (5 bases). The germline V gene encodes CDR1 SGHTA and CDR2 FQGNSA. Trimming stripped 0 bases from V and 0 bases from J, with 10 bases between. This CDR3 comprises 16 residues. Here the CDR3 reads CASSLATAPSTDTQYF. CDR3 sequence (DNA): TGTGCCAGCAGCTTAGCGACAGCTCCTAGCACAGATACGCAGTATTTT.

This clonotype appeared many times. The chain links TRBV11-3 to TRBJ2-7; D is unresolved. CDR1 and CDR2 from the germline V gene are SGHNT and YENEEA. The CDR3 covers 15 residues. Trimming cost V 0 bases and J 3 bases, with 12 bases left between them. CDR3 sequence: CASSLEATPGYEQYF. CDR3 in DNA: TGTGCCAGCAGCTTAGAGGCGACGCCCGGCTACGAGCAGTACTTC.

This chain joins TRBV7-2 and TRBJ2-5; TRBD1 aligns across 12 bases. The length of the CDR3 is 17 residues. Germline V gene lookup returns CDR1 SGHTA and CDR2 FQGNSA. V was pared by 2 bases and J by 7 bases, with 11 bases of the junction left unmatched. The CDR3 protein is CASSLRRGTGGAGTQYF. The DNA of the CDR3 is TGTGCCAGCAGCTTAAGAAGGGGGACAGGGGGCGCAGGGACCCAGTACTTC.

In the case of this clonotype: A much larger clone is a single base away; this may be a read error. DNA for the CDR3: TGCGCCAGCAGGGCTATAACGAACATCGGGGAGCTGTTTTTT. Encoded protein: CASRAITNIGELFF. J is TRBJ2-2 and V is TRBV5-1; D is uncertain. The CDR3 covers 14 residues. Per the germline V gene, CDR1 is SGHRS and CDR2 is YFSETQ.

This clonotype was picked up many times. The V call is TRBV27, the J call TRBJ2-3; the D is unclear. The germline CDR1 and CDR2 sequences are MNHEY and SMNVEV (reference sequence). V lost 4 bases and J lost 5, with 10 bases in between. This CDR3 is built from 13 residues. This CDR3 reads CASSSHLLDTQYF. The CDR3 nucleotides read TGTGCCAGCAGTTCCCACCTCCTAGATACGCAGTATTTT.

At least ten counts were recorded for this clonotype. The DNA of the CDR3 is TGCGCCAGCAAATCGACAGGAGCCAATCAGCCCCAGCATTTT. Encoded protein: CASKSTGANQPQHF. This chain links TRBV10-2 with TRBJ1-5, with a possible D match to TRBD1 (6 bases). V shed 7 bases and J shed 3 bases, with 13 bases lying between them. The CDR3 contains 14 residues. Germline CDR1 reads WSHSY; CDR2 reads SAAADI.

This clonotype was seen more than once but under ten times. This chain connects TRBV24-1 to TRBJ2-1; 9 bases map to TRBD1. CDR1 KGHDR and CDR2 SFDVKD come from the germline V gene. V was clipped by 0 bases and J by 8 bases; unmatched bases: 10. CDR3 length: 17 amino acids. Written as DNA, the CDR3 is TGTGCCACCAGTGATTTGGAACAGGGGGCGTACGTCGATGAGCAGTTCTTC. This sequence encodes CATSDLEQGAYVDEQFF.